This T cell receptor (beta chain) was obtained from a study of Tregs in tolerant kidney transplant recipients. Study-level results: Tregs expanded with activated donor B cells seemed most donor-specific. The small number of patients limits these findings pending further validation. Biological reproducibility was not directly addressed in this study.

Of note for this clone: The antigen is undetermined.

Unstimulated regulatory T cells (CD4+CD25+CD127-), CD4+CD25- non-regulatory cells, CD4 and CD8 cells were FACS-sorted from thawed PBMCs. The CDR3 length is 21 residues. Profiling relied on immunoSEQ multiplex PCR, and the TCRdb table lists in-frame clones only, not all of them. The table lists some 240,000 clones, about 86% of them singletons. The chain links TRBV1 to TRBJ2-5; TRBD2 is the table's D call, not checked against the DNA. TRBV1 is listed as a pseudogene. The source of this sequence is a human donor in good health. Source material: CD4+ T cells from blood. The CDR3 reads CTSSQGLSGRGIGYLQETQYF. For the CDR3, the DNA is TGCACCAGCAGCCAAGGGTTGAGCGGGAGGGGGATCGGCTATTTACAAGAGACCCAGTACTTC.